The 5 T cell receptor beta chains below all came from one sample that was sequenced in a study of response to subunit inactivated influenza vaccine (dated by TCRdb to 2016 to 2019). The library relied on RT-PCR. For sequencing, an Illumina HiSeq 2500 was employed. The raw public data were reprocessed by TCRdb itself: fastp quality trimming at Q25, MiXCR clonotype calling, in-frame beta chains only. Entries are consolidated by CDR3 protein sequence, retaining the most common genes and DNA. The sample includes approximately 700,000 distinct CDR3 sequences, with approximately 14% observed a single time. Of the sample, around a tenth falls within the top ten clones. The material was PBMCs from blood, obtained roughly 13 days after vaccination. The origin of the receptors is a man aged 45-60 years who received an inactivated influenza vaccine. Donor details come from another sample of the same person, matched by shared clones.

The chain carries TRBV4-1 and TRBJ2-1, with D unresolved. The ends were cut back, 1 base at V and 2 bases at J, with 12 bases in the middle. There are 16 residues in the CDR3. Looked up from germline, CDR1 is MGHRA and CDR2 is YSYEKL. CDR3 nucleotides: TGCGCCAGCAGCCAAGGAGAACAAGTTCCCTACAATGAGCAGTTCTTC. Protein product: CASSQGEQVPYNEQFF.

J is TRBJ2-3 and V is TRBV11-3; tentatively, D is TRBD2 (6 bases). Trimming took off 1 base at V and 4 bases at J, with 12 bases between the two ends. CDR3 length: 15 residues. From germline, CDR1 is SGHNT and CDR2 YENEEA. The chain's CDR3 is CASSLVGGWADTQYF. CDR3 coding DNA: TGTGCCAGCAGCTTAGTCGGGGGTTGGGCAGATACGCAGTATTTT. The full variable domain, in which reference TRBV11-3 and TRBJ2-3 provide the parts outside the CDR3, is EAGVVQSPRYKIIEKKQPVAFWCNPISGHNTLYWYLQNLGQGPELLIRYENEEAVDDSQLPKDRFSAERLKGVDSTLKIQPAELGDSAVYLCASSLVGGWADTQYFGPGTRLTVL.

This clonotype was detected a few times. This CDR3 reads CASSAYGGRKYSGELFF. DNA for the CDR3: TGTGCCAGCAGCGCCTATGGGGGGCGGAAATACAGCGGGGAGCTGTTTTTT. The chain recombines TRBV11-2 with TRBJ2-2; perhaps D is TRBD1 or TRBD2 (6 bases each). The germline V and J ends were trimmed by 5 bases and 7 bases, with 23 bases remaining between them. This CDR3 is built from 17 residues. Per germline, CDR1 SGHAT and CDR2 FQNNGV. Full variable domain (missing parts from reference TRBV11-2 and TRBJ2-2): EAGVAQSPRYKIIEKRQSVAFWCNPISGHATLYWYQQILGQGPKLLIQFQNNGVVDDSQLPKDRFSAERLKGVDSTLKIQPAKLEDSAVYLCASSAYGGRKYSGELFFGEGSRLTVL.

This clonotype showed up many times. The rearrangement joins TRBV11-1 to TRBJ2-1, with TRBD2 matching 10 bases. Losses at the gene ends were 5 bases for V and 3 bases for J; bases not matched to a gene: 16. Germline V gene data show CDR1 as SGHAT and CDR2 as FQDESV (reference sequence). The CDR3 has 19 residues. The CDR3 is CASSPTSGIGLGFYNEQFF. CDR3 bases: TGTGCCAGCAGCCCCACTAGCGGGATCGGTCTCGGGTTCTACAATGAGCAGTTCTTC.

This rearrangement joins TRBV10-3 to TRBJ2-7; the D gene is possibly TRBD2 (7 bases). CDR1 is ENHRY, CDR2 SYGVKD, per germline. The CDR3 covers 15 residues. V shed 6 bases and J shed 0 bases, with 15 bases lying between them. CDR3 sequence: CAIRLRGAFSYEQYF. In DNA, the CDR3 is TGTGCCATCAGGCTACGGGGGGCCTTCTCCTACGAGCAGTACTTC.